This TCR beta chain was retrieved from a study of cytomegalovirus exposure and HLA in healthy donors. As concerns this clone: Antigen unknown.

Study-wide results and caveats: About 180 TCR beta chains were listed as cytomegalovirus-associated.

Sequencing used immunoSEQ multiplex PCR; TCRdb keeps in-frame clones, though not all of them. The sample shows approximately 150,000 clones, about nine tenths of them seen only once. Germline V gene sequence: CDR1 SGHRS, CDR2 YFSETQ. The CDR3 sequence is 13 residues long. The V gene end was trimmed by 5 bases and the J gene end by 5 bases; junction bases not matched to a gene: 3. J is TRBJ1-4 and V is TRBV5-1; 7 bases align to TRBD1. This clonotype was sampled from a young man in good health and CMV-seropositive. The sample consisted of PBMCs. CDR3 bases: TGCGCCAGCAGGGGGACAGTGAATGAAAAACTGTTTTTT. It encodes CASRGTVNEKLFF.